Below, 16 T cell receptor beta chains from the same sample are listed, as sequenced in a study of OX40 agonist ivuxolimab in advanced cancers. The repertoire was sequenced with immunoSEQ multiplex PCR; TCRdb's copy has only in-frame clones and lacks some. The top ten hold 0.78% of the sample, which has roughly 71,000 clones, around 83% seen once. Sequenced material: CD4+ or CD8+ T cells sorted from blood, taken in a trial of the OX40 agonist ivuxolimab. These receptors all come from an adult with an advanced solid tumor such as melanoma, head and neck, liver or kidney cancer.

This clone was seen a handful of times. This chain uses TRBV5-4 with TRBJ2-7; the D gene is possibly TRBD2 (6 bases). V gave up 0 bases and J gave up 2 bases, with 15 bases separating them. CDR3 length equals 16 residues. In germline, CDR1 is SGHNT, CDR2 YYREEE (reference sequence). The CDR3 bases are TGTGCCAGCAGCTTGGGACGCGTGACGGGGGCCTACGAGCAGTACTTC. This gives the protein CASSLGRVTGAYEQYF.

CDR3 coding DNA: TGTGCCAGCAGCTTAAGCCGAGGTCAGCCCCAGCATTTT. Its translation: CASSLSRGQPQHF. The gene calls are TRBV11-2 and TRBJ1-5; D gene unclear. This CDR3 has 13 amino acids. Germline CDR1 is SGHAT and CDR2 is FQNNGV. V was pared by 2 bases and J by 6 bases, with 8 bases between.

The V gene is TRBV20-1, the J gene TRBJ1-6, with D possibly being TRBD1 (6 bases). The CDR3 extends over 11 amino acids. Deletions cut 5 bases from V and 14 bases from J, with 13 bases between. The germline CDR1 and CDR2 sequences are DFQATT and SNEGSKA (reference sequence). DNA of the CDR3: TGCAGTGCTGTACAGGGACGATCCCTCCACTTT. Translating it yields CSAVQGRSLHF.

This clone is a singleton in its sample. The V gene is TRBV19, the J gene TRBJ2-7; D uncertain. V was shortened by 7 bases and J by 0 bases, with 10 bases between the two germline ends. Germline assignment: CDR1 LNHDA and CDR2 SQIVND (reference sequence). The CDR3 is made up of 13 amino acids. This CDR3 is CASKAASSYEQYF. CDR3 DNA: TGTGCCAGTAAGGCTGCGAGCTCCTACGAGCAGTACTTC.

In DNA, the CDR3 is TGTGCCAGCAGCCCCCCTCCGGGGGGGAGCTCCTACGAGCAGTACTTC. It translates to CASSPPPGGSSYEQYF. This chain links TRBV5-4 with TRBJ2-7; 8 bases are a match to TRBD2. V shed 4 bases and J 0 bases; nucleotides not matched to a gene: 9. Per germline, CDR1 SGHNT and CDR2 YYREEE (reference sequence). The CDR3 loop spans 16 amino acids.

This chain connects TRBV6-5 to TRBJ2-1, with a possible D match to TRBD2 (7 bases). V lost 6 bases and J lost 2, with 14 bases in between. The CDR3 sequence is 15 residues long. Germline V gene sequence: CDR1 MNHEY, CDR2 SVGAGI. The CDR3: CASRSRGGTYNEQFF. For the CDR3, the DNA is TGTGCCAGCAGATCAAGGGGGGGTACCTACAATGAGCAGTTCTTC.

The rearrangement uses TRBV4-2 and TRBJ2-1; 7 nucleotides align to TRBD2. This CDR3 spans 15 amino acids. CDR1 and CDR2 from the germline V gene are LGHNA and YNFKEQ. V dropped 2 bases and J dropped 1; count of bases not matched to a gene: 2. The CDR3 spells CASSQWGGSYNEQFF. The CDR3 DNA sequence: TGTGCCAGCAGCCAATGGGGGGGGTCCTACAATGAGCAGTTCTTC.

V and J are TRBV5-5 and TRBJ2-2; perhaps TRBD1 as D (6 bases). Germline-derived CDR1 and CDR2 are SGHKS and YYEKEE (reference sequence). The CDR3 is 17 amino acids. V lost 4 bases to trimming and J lost 0 bases, with 16 bases between them. The DNA for the CDR3 is TGTGCCAGCAGCCCGGCTTGGACAGTTTCGAACACCGGGGAGCTGTTTTTT. Translation: CASSPAWTVSNTGELFF. Full variable domain (outside the CDR3, taken from reference TRBV5-5 and TRBJ2-2): DAGVTQSPTHLIKTRGQQVTLRCSPISGHKSVSWYQQVLGQGPQFIFQYYEKEERGRGNFPDRFSARQFPNYSSELNVNALLLGDSALYLCASSPAWTVSNTGELFFGEGSRLTVL.

The chain couples TRBV18 to TRBJ2-7; 7 bases are shared with TRBD1. Germline V gene lookup returns CDR1 KGHSH and CDR2 LQKENI. V trimming: 3 bases; J trimming: 2 bases; junction bases outside the gene matches: 10. The CDR3 is 16 residues long. CDR3 residues: CASSPQTGSGAYEQYF. CDR3 in DNA: TGTGCCAGCTCACCGCAGACAGGGTCGGGTGCCTACGAGCAGTACTTC.

The CDR3 sequence: CASSGGGYGLTKETQYF. In nucleotides, the CDR3 is TGTGCCAGCTCTGGAGGGGGTTATGGACTAACTAAAGAGACCCAGTACTTC. J is TRBJ2-5 and V is TRBV18; possibly TRBD1 or TRBD2 for D (6 bases each). V was clipped by 6 bases and J by 3 bases, with 23 bases between them. CDR3 length: 17 amino acids. CDR1 and CDR2 from the germline V gene are KGHSH and LQKENI.

This CDR3 is CASSPTPGYETQYF. The DNA of the CDR3 is TGTGCCAGCAGCCCGACACCAGGTTACGAGACCCAGTACTTC. The J gene is TRBJ2-5, the V gene TRBV7-8; no firm D call. V gave up 5 bases and J gave up 5 bases, with 15 bases separating them. CDR1 and CDR2 (germline): SGHVS, FQNEAQ. The CDR3 is made up of 14 amino acids.

The V gene is TRBV10-3, the J gene TRBJ2-1; tentative D call: TRBD2 (5 bases). Germline V gene sequence: CDR1 ENHRY, CDR2 SYGVKD. V lost 10 bases and J 6 bases, leaving 16 bases between the germline ends. This CDR3 is built from 13 residues. The CDR3 sequence: CATNLFGSNEQFF. The CDR3, as DNA: TGTGCCACCAACCTTTTTGGGAGCAATGAGCAGTTCTTC.

The chain joins TRBV4-1 to TRBJ2-5; 10 bases fit TRBD2. CDR1 is MGHRA and CDR2 is YSYEKL in the germline V gene. J lost 0 bases, V lost 3 bases, and 4 bases had no gene match. The CDR3 is 16 residues long. This CDR3 is CASSHTSGAYQETQYF. The CDR3, as DNA: TGCGCCAGCAGCCACACTAGCGGGGCGTACCAAGAGACCCAGTACTTC.

The chain couples TRBV5-4 to TRBJ1-6; TRBD1 aligns across 8 bases. The CDR3 is 15 residues long. Trimming at V came to 3 bases and at J to 14 bases, leaving 13 bases not matched to a gene. Germline V gene sequence: CDR1 SGHNT, CDR2 YYREEE (reference sequence). The CDR3 is CASSSKRQGQRALHF. The CDR3 region has the DNA TGTGCCAGCAGCTCCAAACGACAGGGGCAGAGGGCCCTCCACTTT.

This chain joins TRBV5-1 and TRBJ2-3, with 9 bases fitting TRBD1. Germline lookup yields CDR1 SGHRS and CDR2 YFSETQ. The V gene end was trimmed by 5 bases and the J gene end by 5 bases; junction bases not matched to a gene: 9. CDR3 length equals 15 residues. CDR3 protein: CASRRRDREEDTQYF. The DNA for the CDR3 is TGCGCCAGCAGGCGACGGGACAGGGAGGAAGATACGCAGTATTTT.

V and J are TRBV7-3 and TRBJ2-3; possibly TRBD1 for D (5 bases). V dropped 2 bases and J dropped 0 bases, with 15 bases sitting between them. From germline, CDR1 is SGHTA and CDR2 FQGTGA. The CDR3 is made up of 17 amino acids. The CDR3 is CASSLRNRRLSTDTQYF. The CDR3 region has the DNA TGTGCCAGCAGCTTACGAAACAGGAGACTCAGCACAGATACGCAGTATTTT.